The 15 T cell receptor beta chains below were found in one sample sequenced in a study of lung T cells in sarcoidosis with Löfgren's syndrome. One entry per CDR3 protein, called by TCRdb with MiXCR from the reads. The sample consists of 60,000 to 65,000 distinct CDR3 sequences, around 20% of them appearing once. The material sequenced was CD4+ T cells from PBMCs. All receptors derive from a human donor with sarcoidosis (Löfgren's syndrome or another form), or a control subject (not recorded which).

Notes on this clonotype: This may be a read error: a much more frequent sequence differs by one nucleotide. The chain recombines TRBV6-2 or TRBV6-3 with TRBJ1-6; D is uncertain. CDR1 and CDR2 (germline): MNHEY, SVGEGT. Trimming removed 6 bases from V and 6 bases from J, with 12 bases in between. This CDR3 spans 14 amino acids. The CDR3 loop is CASSKGRSNSPLHF. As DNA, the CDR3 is TGTGCCAGCAGCAAAGGGCGAAGTAATTCACCCCTCCACTTT.

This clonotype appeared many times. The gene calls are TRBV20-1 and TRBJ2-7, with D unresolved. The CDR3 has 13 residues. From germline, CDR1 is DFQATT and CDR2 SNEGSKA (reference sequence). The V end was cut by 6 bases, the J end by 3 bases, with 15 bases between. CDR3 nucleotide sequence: TGCAGTGCCGAAAGCACCATAAACTACGAGCAGTACTTC. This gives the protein CSAESTINYEQYF.

The CDR3, as DNA: TGTGCCATCAGTGAGAGGTACAGGGATACTGGGGCCAACGTCCTGACTTTC. Amino acid sequence: CAISERYRDTGANVLTF. The V call is TRBV10-3, the J call TRBJ2-6, with D maybe TRBD1 (6 bases). Germline CDR1 and CDR2: ENHRY and SYGVKD. CDR3 length: 17 amino acids. V gave up 2 bases and J gave up 2 bases, with 13 bases separating them.

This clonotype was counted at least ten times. CDR3 protein: CSARESGGITEAFF. CDR3 nucleotides: TGCAGTGCCAGGGAGTCAGGGGGCATCACTGAAGCTTTCTTT. V is TRBV20-1 and J is TRBJ1-1, with TRBD1 matching over 8 bases. J gave up 4 bases and V 6 bases, and 10 bases lay outside the gene matches. The CDR3 spans 14 residues. Germline CDR1 DFQATT, CDR2 SNEGSKA (reference sequence).

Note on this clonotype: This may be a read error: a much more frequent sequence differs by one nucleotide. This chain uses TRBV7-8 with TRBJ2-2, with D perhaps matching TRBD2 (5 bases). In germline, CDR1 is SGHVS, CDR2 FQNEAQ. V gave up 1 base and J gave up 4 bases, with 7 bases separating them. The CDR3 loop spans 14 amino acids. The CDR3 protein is CASSLGTSTGELFF. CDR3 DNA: TGTGCCAGCAGCTTAGGGACTTCCACCGGGGAGCTGTTTTTT. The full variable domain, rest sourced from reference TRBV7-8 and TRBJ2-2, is GAGVSQSPRYKVAKRGQDVALRCDPISGHVSLFWYQQALGQGPEFLTYFQNEAQLDKSGLPSDRFFAERPEGSVSTLKIQRTQQEDSAVYLCASSLGTSTGELFFGEGSRLTVL.

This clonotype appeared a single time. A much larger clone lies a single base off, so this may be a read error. CDR3: CASSSRLGGLFF. The CDR3 bases are TGTGCCAGCAGTTCTAGGTTGGGGGGGCTGTTTTTT. The chain has TRBV27 and TRBJ2-2, with D possibly matching TRBD2 (6 bases). CDR3 length equals 12 residues. CDR1 MNHEY and CDR2 SMNVEV come from the germline V gene (reference sequence).

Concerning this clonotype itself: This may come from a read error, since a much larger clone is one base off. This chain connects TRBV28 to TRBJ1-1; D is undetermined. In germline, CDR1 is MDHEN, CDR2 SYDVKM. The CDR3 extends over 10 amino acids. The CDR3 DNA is TGTGCCACCGGTTATCTGGGAGCTTCCTTT. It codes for CATGYLGASF.

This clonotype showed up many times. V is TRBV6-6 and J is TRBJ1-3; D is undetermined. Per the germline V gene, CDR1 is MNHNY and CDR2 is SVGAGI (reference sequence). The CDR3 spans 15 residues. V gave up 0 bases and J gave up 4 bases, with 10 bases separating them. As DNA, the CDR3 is TGTGCCAGCAGTTACTCTCAGAAATCCGGAAACACCATATATTTT. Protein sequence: CASSYSQKSGNTIYF.

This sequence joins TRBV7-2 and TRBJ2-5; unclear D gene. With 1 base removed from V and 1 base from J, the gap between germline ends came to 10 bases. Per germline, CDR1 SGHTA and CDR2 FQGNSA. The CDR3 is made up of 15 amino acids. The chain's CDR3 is CASSLVLARQETQYF. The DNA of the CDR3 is TGTGCCAGCAGCTTAGTGCTGGCCCGCCAAGAGACCCAGTACTTC.

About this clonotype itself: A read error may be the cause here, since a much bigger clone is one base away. As DNA, the CDR3 is TGTGCCAGCAGTAGACAGACAGCGGACACTGAAGCTTTCTTT. This gives the protein CASSRQTADTEAFF. The rearrangement joins TRBV2 to TRBJ1-1; a possible D gene is TRBD1 (5 bases). The V and J ends lost 5 bases and 3 bases respectively, with 13 bases between them. The CDR3 extends over 14 amino acids. Per germline, CDR1 SNHLY and CDR2 FYNNEI.

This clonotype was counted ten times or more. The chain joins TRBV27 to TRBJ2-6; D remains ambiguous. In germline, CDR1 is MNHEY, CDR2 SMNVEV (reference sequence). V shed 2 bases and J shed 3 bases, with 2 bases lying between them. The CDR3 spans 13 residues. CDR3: CASSLNGANVLTF. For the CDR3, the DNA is TGTGCCAGCAGTTTAAATGGGGCCAACGTCCTGACTTTC.

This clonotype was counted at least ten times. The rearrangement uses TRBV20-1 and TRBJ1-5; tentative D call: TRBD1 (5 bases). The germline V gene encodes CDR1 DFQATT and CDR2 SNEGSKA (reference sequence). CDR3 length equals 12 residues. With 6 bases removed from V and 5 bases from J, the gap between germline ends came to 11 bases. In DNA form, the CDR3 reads TGCAGTGCCAGGGTGGGGCATCAGCCCCAGCATTTT. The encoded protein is CSARVGHQPQHF.

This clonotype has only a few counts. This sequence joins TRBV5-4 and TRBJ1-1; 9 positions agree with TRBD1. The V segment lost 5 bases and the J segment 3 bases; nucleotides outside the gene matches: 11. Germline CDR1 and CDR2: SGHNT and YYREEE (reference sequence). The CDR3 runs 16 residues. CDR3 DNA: TGTGCCAGCAGTATAAGTTTGGGACAGGGTCACACTGAAGCTTTCTTT. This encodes CASSISLGQGHTEAFF. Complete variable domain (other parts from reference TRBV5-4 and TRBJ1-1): ETGVTQSPTHLIKTRGQQVTLRCSSQSGHNTVSWYQQALGQGPQFIFQYYREEENGRGNFPPRFSGLQFPNYSSELNVNALELDDSALYLCASSISLGQGHTEAFFGQGTRLTVV.

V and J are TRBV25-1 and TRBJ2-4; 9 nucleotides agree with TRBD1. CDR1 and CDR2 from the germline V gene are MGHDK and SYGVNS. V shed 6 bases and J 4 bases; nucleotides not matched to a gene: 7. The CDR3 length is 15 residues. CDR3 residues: CASSQPGQGKNIQYF. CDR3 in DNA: TGTGCCAGCAGCCAGCCGGGACAGGGAAAAAACATTCAGTACTTC.

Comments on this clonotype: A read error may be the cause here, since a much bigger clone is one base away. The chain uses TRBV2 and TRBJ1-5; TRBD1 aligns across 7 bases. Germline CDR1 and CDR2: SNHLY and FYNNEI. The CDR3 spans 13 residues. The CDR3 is CANSPGTDQPQHF. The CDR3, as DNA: TGTGCCAACAGTCCTGGGACAGATCAGCCCCAGCATTTT. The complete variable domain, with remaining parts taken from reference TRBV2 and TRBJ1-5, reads EPEVTQTPSHQVTQMGQEVILRCVPISNHLYFYWYRQILGQKVEFLVSFYNNEISEKSEIFDDQFSVERPDGSNFTLKIRSTKLEDSAMYFCANSPGTDQPQHFGDGTRLSIL.